A single sample is the source of the 5 T cell receptor beta chains below, sequenced in a study of early T cells in non-severe SARS-CoV-2 infection. TCRdb reanalysed the 5' RACE reads using MiXCR and keeps one entry per CDR3 protein. The sample contains 40,000 to 55,000 distinct CDR3 sequences, under 4.5% of which appear only once. The sequencing sample was made of whole blood. These receptors were obtained from an adult who was a healthcare worker with PCR-confirmed SARS-CoV-2 infection or an uninfected control (not recorded which).

In its sample, this clonotype was seen many times. The rearrangement uses TRBV4-1 and TRBJ2-1; 8 bases are shared with TRBD2. Germline V CDR1 and CDR2: MGHRA, YSYEKL. Trimming cost V 0 bases and J 7 bases; bases outside gene matches: 5. The CDR3 spans 15 residues. CDR3 coding DNA: TGCGCCAGCAGCCAAGAGTATAGCGGGGTAAATGAGCAGTTCTTC. As protein: CASSQEYSGVNEQFF.

The chain links TRBV30 to TRBJ2-7, with D hard to call. The CDR3 has 11 amino acids. V was cut by 4 bases and J by 5 bases, with 9 bases left in between. Germline loops: CDR1 GTSNPN, CDR2 SVGIG (reference sequence). The CDR3 is CAWTLSNEQYF. In DNA, the CDR3 is TGTGCCTGGACCCTGAGCAACGAGCAGTACTTC.

V usage is TRBV5-4 and J usage is TRBJ2-7; perhaps TRBD2 as D (7 bases). V lost 0 bases to trimming and J lost 3 bases, with 13 bases between them. The CDR3 runs 15 residues. Per germline, CDR1 SGHNT and CDR2 YYREEE (reference sequence). CDR3 in amino acids: CASSLEAGALYEQYF. CDR3 coding DNA: TGTGCCAGCAGCTTGGAGGCGGGGGCCCTCTACGAGCAGTACTTC.

The rearrangement uses TRBV7-9 and TRBJ2-1, with 7 positions matching TRBD2. Per germline, CDR1 SEHNR and CDR2 FQNEAQ (reference sequence). The J segment lost 6 bases and the V segment lost 1 base, leaving 9 bases of the junction unmatched. The CDR3 totals 16 residues. This CDR3 is CASSLVGGSGGNEQFF. The CDR3 DNA reads TGTGCCAGCAGCTTAGTTGGCGGGAGTGGGGGCAATGAGCAGTTCTTC.

Many counts were recorded for this clonotype. The chain couples TRBV12-3 or TRBV12-4 to TRBJ1-5; D remains ambiguous. The CDR3 loop spans 13 amino acids. The germline V and J ends were trimmed by 8 bases and 3 bases, with 11 bases remaining between them. This CDR3 is CASRPAINQPQHF. The CDR3 bases are TGTGCCAGCCGCCCAGCTATCAATCAGCCCCAGCATTTT.